This T cell receptor (beta chain) stems from a study of blood T cell repertoires in COVID-19. In the study overall: COVID-19 samples from acute and convalescent phases originated in the United States, Italy and Spain.

Some clones are missing from TCRdb's copy, which holds only in-frame ones; the method was immunoSEQ multiplex PCR. Found here are 300,000 to 400,000 clones, about 87% of them singletons; the top ten hold 1.5% to 2%. This sequence originates from a woman aged 25 to 45 with COVID-19, enrolled during active disease. Sequenced material: peripheral blood.

The CDR3 DNA reads as TGCGCCAGCAGCCAACCTTACTCTGGGGCCAACGTCCTGACTTTC. Protein product: CASSQPYSGANVLTF. The rearrangement links TRBV4-1 to TRBJ2-6; D remains ambiguous. The V gene lost 2 bases and the J gene lost 0 bases, with 5 bases spanning the gap. The CDR3 has 15 amino acids. Germline values: CDR1 MGHRA, CDR2 YSYEKL.